The rows below give T cell receptor beta chains drawn from one sample of a study of blood T cell repertoires in COVID-19. Clones were sequenced by immunoSEQ multiplex PCR, and TCRdb holds only the in-frame ones, with some missing. Of more than 300,000 clones in the sample, 85% to 90% were seen once. The sequenced sample was peripheral blood. These receptors all stem from a woman between 40 and 55 years old with COVID-19, enrolled during active disease. Each CDR3 is given with its conserved first and last residue. The D gene is left open where the match is weak. The size of a clone is reported for some rows only, either as once, few or many, or as a class for expanded clones.

v_gene	abundance	j_gene	d_gene	len	CDR3aa	CDR3nt
TRBV6-5	once	TRBJ1-5	TRBD1	14	CASSTGQQNQPQHF	TGTGCCAGCAGTACGGGACAGCAAAATCAGCCCCAGCATTTT
TRBV6-4	NA	TRBJ1-2	TRBD1	14	CASSATGSGYGYTF	TGTGCCAGCAGTGCGACAGGGTCGGGCTATGGCTACACCTTC
TRBV7-3	NA	TRBJ1-2	TRBD1	13	CASSVNRGGGYTF	TGTGCCAGCAGCGTTAACAGGGGAGGCGGCTACACCTTC
TRBV12-3/TRBV12-4	NA	TRBJ2-7	NA	12	CASSTHLYEQYF	TGTGCCAGCAGTACACACCTCTACGAGCAGTACTTC
TRBV4-2	NA	TRBJ1-2	NA	18	CASSQDNSYGLPNYGYTF	TGTGCCAGCAGCCAAGACAACAGCTATGGGCTCCCTAACTATGGCTACACCTTC
TRBV19	NA	TRBJ1-3	TRBD1	16	CAKYRDSENSGNTIYF	TGTGCCAAATACAGGGACAGCGAAAACTCTGGAAACACCATATATTTT
TRBV6-5	NA	TRBJ2-7	TRBD1	15	CASSSPRGLVDEQYF	TGTGCCAGCAGTTCACCCAGGGGGTTAGTGGACGAGCAGTACTTC
TRBV7-2	NA	TRBJ2-4	NA	15	CASSLDRVTRLLQYF	TGTGCCAGCAGCTTAGACAGGGTGACGAGGCTTCTTCAGTACTTC
TRBV3-1/TRBV3-2	NA	TRBJ1-4	NA	16	CASRTRVRQFNEKLFF	TGTGCCAGCAGGACTCGAGTTCGGCAGTTTAATGAAAAACTGTTTTTT
TRBV6-5	NA	TRBJ2-3	TRBD2	15	CASSLAGVGTDTQYF	TGTGCCAGCAGCTTAGCGGGGGTCGGCACAGATACGCAGTATTTT